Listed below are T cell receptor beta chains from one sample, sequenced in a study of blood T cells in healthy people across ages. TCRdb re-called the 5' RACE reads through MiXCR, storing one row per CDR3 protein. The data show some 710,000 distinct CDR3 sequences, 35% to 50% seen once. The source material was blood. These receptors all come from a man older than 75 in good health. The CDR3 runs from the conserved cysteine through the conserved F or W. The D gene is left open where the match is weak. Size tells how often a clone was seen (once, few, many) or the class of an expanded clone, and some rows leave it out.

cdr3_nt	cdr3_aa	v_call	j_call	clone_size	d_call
TGCAGTGCTACCCTGGACAGTGAGTACCAAGAGACCCAGTACTTC	CSATLDSEYQETQYF	TRBV20-1	TRBJ2-5	-	-
TGTGCCAGCAGCTCCCACGATGCGTCCGGTTCGAAATCACCCCTCCACTTT	CASSSHDASGSKSPLHF	TRBV7-9	TRBJ1-6	few	-
TGTTCCAGCAGTAGGGGCGTCGACGAGCAGTACTTC	CSSSRGVDEQYF	TRBV27	TRBJ2-7	once	-
TGTGCCACCAGTGATTTGTCTAGCGGGAGTTACAATGAGCAGTTCTTC	CATSDLSSGSYNEQFF	TRBV24-1	TRBJ2-1	few	TRBD2
TGTGCCAGCAGCCCCGGGACTAGCGTATACAATGAGCAGTTCTTC	CASSPGTSVYNEQFF	TRBV7-2	TRBJ2-1	few	TRBD2
TGTGCCAGCAGCTTAGCAAGGCGGGCTAGCGGGATGTTCGAGCAGTACTTC	CASSLARRASGMFEQYF	TRBV7-2	TRBJ2-7	once	TRBD2
TGCAGTGCTACTACTAGCCTCGGTGAGCAGTTCTTC	CSATTSLGEQFF	TRBV20-1	TRBJ2-1	-	-
TGCAGCGCCCCAGTAAGGGAGCGCGCTGAAGCTTTCTTT	CSAPVRERAEAFF	TRBV29-1	TRBJ1-1	few	-
TGTGCCAGCAGTGGTACAGGGAGATACGAGCAGTACTTC	CASSGTGRYEQYF	TRBV28	TRBJ2-7	few	-
TGCGCCAGCAGCTTGGGAGGGACTCCGGTTAGCACAGATACGCAGTATTTT	CASSLGGTPVSTDTQYF	TRBV5-1	TRBJ2-3	-	-
TGTGCCAGCAGCTTCGGGACAGGGGGCGGAGAGACCCAGTACTTC	CASSFGTGGGETQYF	TRBV7-2	TRBJ2-5	many	TRBD1
TGTGCTAGTGGTTTGAGATTTTGGACAGGGGGCGCGAATGAGCAGTTCTTC	CASGLRFWTGGANEQFF	TRBV12-5	TRBJ2-1	-	TRBD1
TGTGCCACCAGCGGTCTCCGGGACTGGGAGCGCGGTGAGCAGTTCTTC	CATSGLRDWERGEQFF	TRBV15	TRBJ2-1	few	-
TGCGCCAGCAGCCAAGGGCGGGAGACCCAGTACTTC	CASSQGRETQYF	TRBV4-3	TRBJ2-5	many	-
TGCAGTGCCAACGCGCACCCCAGGACAGGGGAAGAGACCCAGTACTTC	CSANAHPRTGEETQYF	TRBV20-1	TRBJ2-5	many	TRBD1
TGCAGTGCGCAAACCGGGACAGGGCCATATGGCTACACCTTC	CSAQTGTGPYGYTF	TRBV20-1	TRBJ1-2	-	TRBD1
TGCGCCAGCAGCTTAACCGGGACAAACAACAATGAGCAGTTCTTC	CASSLTGTNNNEQFF	TRBV5-1	TRBJ2-1	few	-
TGTGCCAGCAGCCAAGGGACCTCCCGGGGGACCCAGTACTTC	CASSQGTSRGTQYF	TRBV3-1	TRBJ2-5	-	-
TGTGCCATCAGGGACAGGTTGAACGATGAGCAGTTCTTC	CAIRDRLNDEQFF	TRBV10-3	TRBJ2-1	many	TRBD1
TGTGCCAGCAGCTTAGATTTTGACAGGGAGGATCAGTACTTC	CASSLDFDREDQYF	TRBV7-2	TRBJ2-7	-	-
TGTGCCAGCAGTTTTGAACTAGCTTCCTACAATGAGCAGTTCTTC	CASSFELASYNEQFF	TRBV28	TRBJ2-1	-	-
TGTGCCAGCAGTGTTCAGCGGAACTACGAGCAGTACTTC	CASSVQRNYEQYF	TRBV27	TRBJ2-7	-	-
TGTGCCAGCAGTCACGGGACAGGCACTGGCTACACCTTC	CASSHGTGTGYTF	TRBV12-3/TRBV12-4	TRBJ1-2	few	TRBD1
TGCGCCAGCAGCTTGCCCGCGGACACAGATACGCAGTATTTT	CASSLPADTDTQYF	TRBV5-1	TRBJ2-3	-	-
TGTACCACCAGCAGAGAACTAGCGGGAGCGGGCTCCTACGAGCAGTACTTC	CTTSRELAGAGSYEQYF	TRBV15	TRBJ2-7	-	TRBD2
TGTGCCAGCAGTGAGGGGGCAGGGACCAAAAACATTCAGTACTTC	CASSEGAGTKNIQYF	TRBV7-2	TRBJ2-4	many	TRBD1
TGTGCCAGCAGCGTATATGGGACAGCCTCGGGCGAGCAGTACTTC	CASSVYGTASGEQYF	TRBV9	TRBJ2-7	-	TRBD1
TGCGCCAGCAGCCCACAAGGGGGCCAAGAGACCCAGTACTTC	CASSPQGGQETQYF	TRBV5-1	TRBJ2-5	-	-
TGTGCCTGGAAGAAGTTAGCGGGATTGGAGACCCAGTACTTC	CAWKKLAGLETQYF	TRBV30	TRBJ2-5	many	TRBD2
TGTGCCAGCAGCTTAGGAGAAGGCGCCTACAATGAGCAGTACTTC	CASSLGEGAYNEQYF	TRBV11-3	TRBJ2-5	once	-
TGTGCCAGCACAGCAGAGACCCAGTACTTC	CASTAETQYF	TRBV7-9	TRBJ2-5	-	-
TGCGCCAGCAGCCAAGACCCGATGACTAGCGGGAGAGGGGAGCAGTACTTC	CASSQDPMTSGRGEQYF	TRBV4-3	TRBJ2-7	-	TRBD2
TGTGCCAGCAGCTTTGGGGAGCTTGGCGAGCAGTACTTC	CASSFGELGEQYF	TRBV7-2	TRBJ2-7	few	-
TGCAGCGTTGAAGACCAGCAGGGTTGGTATGGCTACACCTTC	CSVEDQQGWYGYTF	TRBV29-1	TRBJ1-2	-	-
TGTGCCAGTGACAACAGGGGGCGCGTGGCTAGCGGCCACACAGATACGCAGTATTTT	CASDNRGRVASGHTDTQYF	TRBV19	TRBJ2-3	-	TRBD1
TGTGCCAGCAGCTTAGAGGGGCAGCGTCTCCCGGGCCCCGAGCAGTACTTC	CASSLEGQRLPGPEQYF	TRBV13	TRBJ2-7	-	-